This TCR beta chain was sequenced in a study of human thymus T cells. Study outcomes and limitations: Thymic and blood repertoires appeared to display a bias in their usage of V and J genes.

Trimming cost V 0 bases and J 5 bases; bases outside gene matches: 4. The CDR3 is made up of 15 amino acids. Germline V CDR1 and CDR2: MGHRA, YSYEKL. As concerns this clone: What it recognizes is unknown.

The method was immunoSEQ multiplex PCR; TCRdb's version includes in-frame clones alone and lacks a portion of them. The sample contains some 44,000 clones, 95% of which appear only once. The chain combines TRBV4-1 with TRBJ2-1; 7 bases align to TRBD2. The TCR sequence derives from a girl under three years old with a congenital heart defect but otherwise immunologically healthy. The sequencing sample was made of blood. The CDR3 spells CASSQDWLADNEQFF. CDR3 sequence (DNA): TGCGCCAGCAGCCAAGATTGGCTAGCGGACAATGAGCAGTTCTTC.